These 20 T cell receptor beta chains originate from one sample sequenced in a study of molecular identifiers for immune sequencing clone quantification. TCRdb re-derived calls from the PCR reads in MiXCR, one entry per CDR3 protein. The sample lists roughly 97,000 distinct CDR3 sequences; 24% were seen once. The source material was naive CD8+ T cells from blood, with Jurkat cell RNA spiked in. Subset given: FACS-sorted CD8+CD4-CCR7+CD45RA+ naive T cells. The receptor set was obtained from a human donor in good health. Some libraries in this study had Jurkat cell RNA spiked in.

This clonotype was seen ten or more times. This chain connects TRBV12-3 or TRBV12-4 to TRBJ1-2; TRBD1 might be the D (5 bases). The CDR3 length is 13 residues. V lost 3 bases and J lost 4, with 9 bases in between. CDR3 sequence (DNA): TGTGCCAGCAGTTTGGGGCAGCCCTATGGCTACACCTTC. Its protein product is CASSLGQPYGYTF.

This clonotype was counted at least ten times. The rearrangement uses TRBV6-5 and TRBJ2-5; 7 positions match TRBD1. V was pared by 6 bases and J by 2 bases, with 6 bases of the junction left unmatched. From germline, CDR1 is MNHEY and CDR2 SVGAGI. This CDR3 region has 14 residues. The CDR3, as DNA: TGTGCCAGCAGCTCCGGGACAGTACAAGAGACCCAGTACTTC. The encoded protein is CASSSGTVQETQYF.

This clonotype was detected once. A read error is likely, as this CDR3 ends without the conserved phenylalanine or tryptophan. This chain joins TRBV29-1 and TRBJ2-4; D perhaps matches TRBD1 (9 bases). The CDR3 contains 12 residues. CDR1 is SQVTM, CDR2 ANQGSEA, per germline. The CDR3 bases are TGTAGCGGGACAGGGATCCGAAACATTCAGTACCTC. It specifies CSGTGIRNIQYL.

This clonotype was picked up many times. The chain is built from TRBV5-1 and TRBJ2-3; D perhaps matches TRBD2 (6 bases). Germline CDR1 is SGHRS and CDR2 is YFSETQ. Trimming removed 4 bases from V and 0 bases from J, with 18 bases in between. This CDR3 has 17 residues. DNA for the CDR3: TGCGCCAGCAGCCCTCTTCCCCAGGCGGGAAGCACAGATACGCAGTATTTT. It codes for CASSPLPQAGSTDTQYF.

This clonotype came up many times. The CDR3 DNA follows: TGTGCCAGCAGTTCCGACAGCAGGTTAGGTCAGCCCCAGCATTTT. Protein product: CASSSDSRLGQPQHF. The chain combines TRBV6-5 with TRBJ1-5, with D perhaps TRBD1 (5 bases). The CDR3 runs 15 residues. Germline V gene data show CDR1 as MNHEY and CDR2 as SVGAGI. Trimming shortened V by 4 bases and J by 6 bases, and 16 bases separated the two germline ends.

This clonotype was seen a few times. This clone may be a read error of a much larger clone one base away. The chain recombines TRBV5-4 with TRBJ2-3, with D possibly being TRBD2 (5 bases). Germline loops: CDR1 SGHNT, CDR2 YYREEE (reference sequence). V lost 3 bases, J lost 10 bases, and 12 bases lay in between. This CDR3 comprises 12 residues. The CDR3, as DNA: TGTGCCAGCAGCTGGGCGAGGCGGGCGCAGTATTTT. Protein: CASSWARRAQYF.

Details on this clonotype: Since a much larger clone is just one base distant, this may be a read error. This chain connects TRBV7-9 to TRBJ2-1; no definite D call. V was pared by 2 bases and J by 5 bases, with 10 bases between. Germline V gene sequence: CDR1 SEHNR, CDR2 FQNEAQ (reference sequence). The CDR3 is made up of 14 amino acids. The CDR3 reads CASSLSHRDNEQFF. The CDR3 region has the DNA TGTGCCAGCAGCTTATCGCATAGGGACAATGAGCAGTTCTTC.

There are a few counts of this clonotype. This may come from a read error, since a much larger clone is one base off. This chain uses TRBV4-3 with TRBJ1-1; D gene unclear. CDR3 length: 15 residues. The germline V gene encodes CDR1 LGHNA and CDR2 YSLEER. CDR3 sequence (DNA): TGCGCCAGCAGCCAAGACTGGCCTAGGTACACTGCAGCTTTCTTT. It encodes CASSQDWPRYTAAFF.

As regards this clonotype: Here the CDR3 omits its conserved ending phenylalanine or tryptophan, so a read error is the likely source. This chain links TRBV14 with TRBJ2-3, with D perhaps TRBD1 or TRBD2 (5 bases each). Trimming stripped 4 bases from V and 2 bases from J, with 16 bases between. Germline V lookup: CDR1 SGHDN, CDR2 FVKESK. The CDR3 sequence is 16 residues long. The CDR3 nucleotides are TGTGCCAGCAGCCCCGGGACCATTATCTACACAGATACGCAGTATTCT. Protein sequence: CASSPGTIIYTDTQYS.

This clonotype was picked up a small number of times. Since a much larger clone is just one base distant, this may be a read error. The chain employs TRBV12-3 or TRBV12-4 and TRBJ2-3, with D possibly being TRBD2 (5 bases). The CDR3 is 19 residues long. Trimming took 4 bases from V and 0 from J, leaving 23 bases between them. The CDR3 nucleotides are TGTGCCAGCAGTTCTCCCCTGTACGGGGTGGCAGGAAGCACAGATACGCAGTATTTT. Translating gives CASSSPLYGVAGSTDTQYF.

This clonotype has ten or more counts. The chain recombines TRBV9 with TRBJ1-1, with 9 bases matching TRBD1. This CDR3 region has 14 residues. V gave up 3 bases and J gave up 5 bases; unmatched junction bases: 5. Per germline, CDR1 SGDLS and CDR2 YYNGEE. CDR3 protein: CASSEQGARTEAFF. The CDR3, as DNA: TGTGCCAGCAGCGAACAGGGGGCGCGTACTGAAGCTTTCTTT.

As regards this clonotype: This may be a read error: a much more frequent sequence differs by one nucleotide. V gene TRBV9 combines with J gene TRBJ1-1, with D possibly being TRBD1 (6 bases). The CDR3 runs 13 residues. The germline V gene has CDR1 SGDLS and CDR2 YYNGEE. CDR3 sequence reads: CASSAGGNTGAFF. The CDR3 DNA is TGTGCCAGCAGCGCGGGGGGCAACACTGGAGCTTTCTTT.

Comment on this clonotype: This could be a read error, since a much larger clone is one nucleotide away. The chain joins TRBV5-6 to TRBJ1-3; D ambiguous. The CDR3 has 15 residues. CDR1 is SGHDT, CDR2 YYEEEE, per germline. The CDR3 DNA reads TGTGCCAGCAGCTTGGGCGGGGTCTCTGGAAACACCATGTATTTT. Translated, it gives CASSLGGVSGNTMYF.

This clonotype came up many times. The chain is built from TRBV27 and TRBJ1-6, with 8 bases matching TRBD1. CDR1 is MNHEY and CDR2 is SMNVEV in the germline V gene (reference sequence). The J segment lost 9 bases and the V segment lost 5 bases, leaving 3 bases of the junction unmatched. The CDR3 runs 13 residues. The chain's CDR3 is CASSTGGGSPLHF. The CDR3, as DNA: TGTGCCAGCAGTACAGGGGGAGGTTCACCCCTCCACTTT.

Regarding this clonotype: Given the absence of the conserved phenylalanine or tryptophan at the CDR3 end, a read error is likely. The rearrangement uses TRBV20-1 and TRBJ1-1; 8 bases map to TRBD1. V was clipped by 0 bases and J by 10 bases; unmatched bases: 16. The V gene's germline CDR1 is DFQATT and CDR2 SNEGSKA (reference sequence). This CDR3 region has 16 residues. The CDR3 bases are TGCAGTGCTAGAGATCAGGCAGGGGGCTATTATCAAGGAGCTTTCCTT. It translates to CSARDQAGGYYQGAFL.

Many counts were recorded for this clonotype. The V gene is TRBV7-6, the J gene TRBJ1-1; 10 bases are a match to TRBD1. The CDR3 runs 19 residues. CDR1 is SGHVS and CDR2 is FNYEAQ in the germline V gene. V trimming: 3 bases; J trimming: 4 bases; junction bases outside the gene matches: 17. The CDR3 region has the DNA TGTGCCAGCAGCTTCGAGAGTATGGATTCGACAGGGGGCTTCACTGAAGCTTTCTTT. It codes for CASSFESMDSTGGFTEAFF. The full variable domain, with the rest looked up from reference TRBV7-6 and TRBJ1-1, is GAGVSQSPRYKVTKRGQDVALRCDPISGHVSLYWYRQALGQGPEFLTYFNYEAQQDKSGLPNDRFSAERPEGSISTLTIQRTEQRDSAMYRCASSFESMDSTGGFTEAFFGQGTRLTVV.

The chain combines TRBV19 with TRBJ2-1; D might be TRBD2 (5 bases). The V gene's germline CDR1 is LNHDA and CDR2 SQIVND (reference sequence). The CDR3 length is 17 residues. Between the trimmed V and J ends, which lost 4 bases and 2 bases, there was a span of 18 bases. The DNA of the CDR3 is TGTGCCAGTAGTACCTATACCAGGACTGGAGCCTACAATGAGCAGTTCTTC. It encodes CASSTYTRTGAYNEQFF.

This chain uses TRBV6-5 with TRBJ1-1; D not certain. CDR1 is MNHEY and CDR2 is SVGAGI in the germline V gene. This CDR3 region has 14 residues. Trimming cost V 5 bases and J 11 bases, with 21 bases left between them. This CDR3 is CASSALRVGPAAFF. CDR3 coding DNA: TGTGCCAGCAGTGCTCTCCGGGTGGGCCCTGCCGCTTTCTTT.

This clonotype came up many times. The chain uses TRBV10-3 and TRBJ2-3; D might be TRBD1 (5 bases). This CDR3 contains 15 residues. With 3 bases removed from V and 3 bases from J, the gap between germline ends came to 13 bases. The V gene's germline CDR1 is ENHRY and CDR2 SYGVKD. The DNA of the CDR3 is TGTGCCATCAGTGACAGGGTGGTGGGTACAGATACGCAGTATTTT. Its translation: CAISDRVVGTDTQYF.

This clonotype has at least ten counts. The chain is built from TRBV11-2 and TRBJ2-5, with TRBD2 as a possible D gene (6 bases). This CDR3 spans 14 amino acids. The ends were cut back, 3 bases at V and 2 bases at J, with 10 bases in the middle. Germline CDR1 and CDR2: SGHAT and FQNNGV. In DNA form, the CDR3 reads TGTGCCAGCAGCTTCTTAGGAGGGCAAGAGACCCAGTACTTC. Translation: CASSFLGGQETQYF.